These T cell receptor beta chains were read from a single sample in a study of naive and memory T cell subsets. TCRdb used MiXCR to reprocess the UMI-ligation and nested PCR reads, holding one entry per CDR3 protein. The sample lists fewer than 150,000 distinct CDR3 sequences, approximately 20% occurring once. Sequences were obtained from naive CD8+ T cells from blood. These receptors originate from a human donor in good health. The CDR3 runs from the conserved cysteine through the conserved F or W. A D gene is named only where the DNA matches it firmly. Clone size, where shown, is once, few, many, or a class for clones that have expanded.

j_gene,abundance,d_gene,v_gene,CDR3nt,CDR3aa
TRBJ2-7,few,-,TRBV28,TGTGCCAGCAGTTTTTTGGAGGGCGAGCAGTACTTC,CASSFLEGEQYF
TRBJ2-1,few,-,TRBV9,TGTGCCAGCCAGACAGGTTCGGGTGAGCAGTTCTTC,CASQTGSGEQFF
TRBJ2-1,-,-,TRBV4-1,TGCGCCAGCAGCCAAGGCAAGCTCTCCTACAATGAGCAGTTCTTC,CASSQGKLSYNEQFF
TRBJ2-1,few,TRBD2,TRBV12-3/TRBV12-4,TGTGCCAGCACGAAGGGACTAGGGGCCTACAATGAGCAGTTCTTC,CASTKGLGAYNEQFF
TRBJ2-1,few,TRBD2,TRBV12-3/TRBV12-4,TGTGCCAGCTCCCCCCTAGCGGGTGAGTCCTACAATGAGCAGTTCTTC,CASSPLAGESYNEQFF
TRBJ1-1,-,TRBD1,TRBV5-5,TGTGCCAGCAGGCCCGGGACAGGGTTGGACACTGAAGCTTTCTTT,CASRPGTGLDTEAFF
TRBJ1-2,few,TRBD1,TRBV10-3,TGTGCCATCAGTGACGGACAGGGGGCGGACTATGGCTACACCTTC,CAISDGQGADYGYTF
TRBJ2-7,-,-,TRBV27,TGTGCCAGCAGTTTTTCAGCAGGGGATCACTCCTACGAGCAGTACTTC,CASSFSAGDHSYEQYF
TRBJ1-1,-,-,TRBV27,TGTGCCAGCTATGATAAGGGGAACACTGAAGCTTTCTTT,CASYDKGNTEAFF
TRBJ1-5,few,-,TRBV5-6,TGTGCCAGCAGCGCCGGGACCAAAGATAGCAATCAGCCCCAGCATTTT,CASSAGTKDSNQPQHF
TRBJ2-7,-,-,TRBV20-1,TGCAGTGCTAGAGAAGGGGGGAGTTCCGAGCAGTACTTC,CSAREGGSSEQYF
TRBJ2-3,few,-,TRBV24-1,TGTGCCACCGGCGACAATGTCCGGCCTAGCACAGATACGCAGTATTTT,CATGDNVRPSTDTQYF
TRBJ2-1,many,-,TRBV28,TGTGCCAGCAGTTTCGGTGACAATGAGCAGTTCTTC,CASSFGDNEQFF
TRBJ2-5,-,TRBD2,TRBV24-1,TGTGCCACCAGTGATTTTCCGGGACTAGATAGTATCGGGGAGACCCAGTACTTC,CATSDFPGLDSIGETQYF
TRBJ2-6,-,-,TRBV4-1,TGCGCCAGCAGCCCCTCGGGCGCCGGGGCCAACGTCCTGACTTTC,CASSPSGAGANVLTF
TRBJ2-2,-,-,TRBV18,TGTGCCAGCTCACCCCCCCAGGGAGTCGCCGGGGAGCTGTTTTTT,CASSPPQGVAGELFF
TRBJ2-7,-,TRBD2,TRBV4-2,TGTGCCAGCAGCCAAGTATCTAGCGGTTCTTACGAGCAGTACTTC,CASSQVSSGSYEQYF
TRBJ2-7,few,TRBD1,TRBV27,TGTGCCAGCAGTTTAGCTAGAAGGGGGCACGAGCAGTACTTC,CASSLARRGHEQYF
TRBJ2-3,-,-,TRBV6-2/TRBV6-3,TGTGCCAGCAGTTCGGGCAGCGGCAGGGATACGCAGTATTTT,CASSSGSGRDTQYF
TRBJ2-1,-,-,TRBV29-1,TGCAGCGTTGGCCGGGACGAGGGCTCGCCTCCGCTCTTC,CSVGRDEGSPPLF
TRBJ2-7,-,-,TRBV12-5,TGTGCTAGTGGTTTTGGGCCGACCTCCTACGAGCAGTACTTC,CASGFGPTSYEQYF
TRBJ2-3,-,-,TRBV13,TGTGCCAGCAGCTTGGGGAATGTTCCGGGGGTCCGGGGGGATACGCAGTATTTT,CASSLGNVPGVRGDTQYF
TRBJ1-1,-,-,TRBV28,TGTGCCAGCAGGATAGGGGAGGTCACTGAAGCTTTCTTT,CASRIGEVTEAFF
TRBJ2-4,-,TRBD2,TRBV4-1,TGCGCCAGCAGCCAAGGGGGGCCGGGGGGGCTTGACATTCAGTACTTC,CASSQGGPGGLDIQYF
TRBJ2-1,few,-,TRBV7-9,TGTGCCAGCAGACCCGGGACAATTAACAATGAGCAGTTCTTC,CASRPGTINNEQFF
TRBJ2-1,-,TRBD1,TRBV12-3/TRBV12-4,TGTGCCAGCAGCCTATCAGGGGGAAAGGTCCATGAGCAGTTCTTC,CASSLSGGKVHEQFF
TRBJ2-1,-,-,TRBV7-9,TGTGCCAGCAGACCTGGGCTAGCGCGTGAGCAGTTCTTC,CASRPGLAREQFF
TRBJ2-1,few,-,TRBV6-2/TRBV6-3,TGTGCCAGCGGGACTCCCGGGTGGGACAATGAGCAGTTCTTC,CASGTPGWDNEQFF
TRBJ2-7,few,-,TRBV4-1,TGCGCCAGCAGCCAGATAGCGGAAACAAACTACGAGCAGTACTTC,CASSQIAETNYEQYF
TRBJ2-7,-,-,TRBV20-1,TGCAGTGCTCCCCCTAGCGACTCCTACGAGCAGTACTTC,CSAPPSDSYEQYF
TRBJ2-3,-,TRBD2,TRBV28,TGTGCCAGCAGTGTGTATAGCGGGCCAAGCACAGATACGCAGTATTTT,CASSVYSGPSTDTQYF
TRBJ1-5,few,TRBD1,TRBV24-1,TGTGCCACCAGTGATGCGACAGGGATAGGTCAGCCCCAGCATTTT,CATSDATGIGQPQHF
TRBJ1-2,-,-,TRBV28,TGTGCCAGCAGTCACTCTCCGGGACCAGAGGGCTATGGCTACACCTTC,CASSHSPGPEGYGYTF
TRBJ2-3,few,-,TRBV12-5,TGTGCTAGTGGTTTGCGAATGACCTCTGTCCCCACAGATACGCAGTATTTT,CASGLRMTSVPTDTQYF
TRBJ2-7,-,TRBD2,TRBV28,TGTGCCAGCAGTTTAAGGAGGTCTAGCGGGAGTTACGAGCAGTACTTC,CASSLRRSSGSYEQYF
TRBJ2-2,-,-,TRBV2,TGTGCCAGCAGTGCCCGGGACTCCCACAGGATCGCGAACACCGGGGAGCTGTTTTTT,CASSARDSHRIANTGELFF
TRBJ2-3,few,-,TRBV7-9,TGTGCCAGCAACATAGGGCCGGACATAGCGCAGTATTTT,CASNIGPDIAQYF